Detailed here is one T cell receptor (beta chain). Its antigen is not known. The ends lost 4 bases at V and 5 bases at J; junction bases unmatched: 8. This CDR3 region has 14 residues. Germline V gives CDR1 SGHTA, CDR2 FQGNSA. Time point specified: persistent/refractory GD, antithyroid drugs over 5 years with positive TRAb. Following extraction of RNA from PBMCs, that RNA was used to make the TCR library. The sample originates from a study of regulatory T cells in long-lasting Graves disease. In the study overall: Persistence in Graves' disease required over 5 years of antithyroid drugs plus positive TSH receptor antibodies.

Through Arm-PCR of CDR3 regions and iRepertoire HTBI primers, TCR beta libraries were built. One entry per CDR3 protein, called by TCRdb with MiXCR from the multiplex PCR reads. The sample consists of a few hundred thousand distinct CDR3 sequences, less than 25% of them appearing once. Regarding the study as a whole: Shared public clonotypes totalled some 2,500 in persistent patients, compared with some 920 in new patients. With persistent disease, TRBV28, TRBJ1-2 and TRBJ2-5 were the favored segments.

V and J are TRBV7-2 and TRBJ2-7, with 7 bases identical to TRBD1. Sample: peripheral blood mononuclear cells (PBMCs), taken when the disease was refractory, from a patient treated with antithyroid drugs. This TCR derives from a female donor with Graves disease. The DNA of the CDR3 is TGTGCCAGCAGCTCGGGACAGTTCTCGGACGAGCAGTACTTC. Translating gives CASSSGQFSDEQYF.